These 15 T cell receptor beta chains originate from one sample sequenced in a study of human T cells and chemical hapten exposure. Via MiXCR, TCRdb re-called the RACE reads, giving one row per CDR3 protein. Of just over 350,000 distinct CDR3 sequences listed, around 6% were seen once; the top ten hold around 6%. Time point here: patch test 2, 6 weeks after DPC sensitization. Treatment indicated: therapeutic diphenylcyclopropenone sensitization with weekly scalp DPC. The sequenced sample was whole blood, obtained in connection with sensitization to the hapten diphenylcyclopropenone (DPC). These receptors were collected from a woman under 30 with alopecia areata. Some clones in this sample may be carry-over from other donors' samples.

Many counts were recorded for this clonotype. This chain links TRBV4-2 with TRBJ1-4, with 8 nucleotides matching TRBD1. Germline trimming cut 0 bases from V and 8 bases from J; bases unmatched to any gene: 5. There are 15 residues in the CDR3. Germline-derived CDR1 and CDR2 are LGHNA and YNFKEQ. The CDR3 bases are TGTGCCAGCAGCCAAGATGGCCGGACAGGGGAAAAACTGTTTTTT. Its translation: CASSQDGRTGEKLFF.

This clonotype was seen a few times. The rearrangement joins TRBV10-3 to TRBJ1-4, with D perhaps matching TRBD1 (6 bases). Germline CDR1 reads ENHRY; CDR2 reads SYGVKD. Trimming pared 0 bases from V and 4 bases from J, leaving 18 bases between. There are 18 residues in the CDR3. CDR3 nucleotides: TGTGCCATCAGTGAGTCGGGGGCTAACGGCGGGATTAATGAAAAACTGTTTTTT. Translating gives CAISESGANGGINEKLFF.

This clonotype appeared many times. J is TRBJ1-6 and V is TRBV4-3; D unresolved. The CDR3 consists of 17 residues. Germline V CDR1 and CDR2: LGHNA, YSLEER. The V gene lost 0 bases and the J gene lost 1 base, with 10 bases spanning the gap. CDR3 sequence: CASSQDLRSSYNSPLHF. CDR3 nucleotide sequence: TGCGCCAGCAGCCAAGATCTCCGTAGTTCCTATAATTCACCCCTCCACTTT.

V and J are TRBV5-1 and TRBJ1-2; 10 nucleotides agree with TRBD1. CDR3 length: 15 residues. V dropped 3 bases and J dropped 6; count of bases not matched to a gene: 8. CDR1 and CDR2 (germline): SGHRS, YFSETQ. The DNA of the CDR3 is TGCGCCAGCAGCTCAGTGACAGGGGGCGTCGATGGCTACACCTTC. This encodes CASSSVTGGVDGYTF.

This clonotype has at least ten counts. This chain uses TRBV7-9 with TRBJ1-6; TRBD1 is a possible D gene (6 bases). The CDR3 spans 14 residues. V shed 5 bases and J shed 9 bases, with 14 bases lying between them. The germline V gene encodes CDR1 SEHNR and CDR2 FQNEAQ (reference sequence). CDR3 loop: CASSPQGSASPLHF. The CDR3 DNA is TGTGCCAGCAGCCCACAGGGCTCCGCTTCACCCCTCCACTTT.

This clonotype was observed at least ten times. The chain joins TRBV20-1 to TRBJ2-1; D call uncertain. The CDR3 length is 14 residues. Per germline, CDR1 DFQATT and CDR2 SNEGSKA (reference sequence). V was clipped by 0 bases and J by 5 bases, with 11 bases between them. The DNA of the CDR3 is TGCAGTGCTAGAGACCAAGAAACGCACAATGAGCAGTTCTTC. It codes for CSARDQETHNEQFF.

This clonotype turned up a few times. The chain joins TRBV27 to TRBJ2-6; TRBD1 matches 8 bases. The CDR3 consists of 18 residues. Germline assignment: CDR1 MNHEY and CDR2 SMNVEV (reference sequence). Trimming took 6 bases from V and 4 from J; bases not matched to a gene: 14. The CDR3 loop reads CASRKRTGSIGGANVLTF. The CDR3 DNA reads TGTGCCAGCAGAAAGAGGACAGGGTCCATTGGAGGGGCCAACGTCCTGACTTTC.

The table lists this clonotype with a few counts. This chain joins TRBV7-3 and TRBJ1-2, with TRBD1 matching 7 bases. This CDR3 has 15 residues. With 2 bases clipped from V and 4 bases from J, the junction kept 7 bases outside the gene matches. In germline, CDR1 is SGHTA, CDR2 FQGTGA. This chain's CDR3 is CASSLSTGKGYGYTF. As DNA, the CDR3 is TGTGCCAGCAGCTTATCGACAGGGAAGGGCTATGGCTACACCTTC.

This clonotype has ten or more counts. The chain recombines TRBV18 with TRBJ1-4; TRBD1 aligns across 9 bases. Losses at the gene ends were 8 bases for V and 2 bases for J; bases not matched to a gene: 9. Germline values: CDR1 KGHSH, CDR2 LQKENI. The CDR3 totals 16 residues. CDR3 loop: CASAPGQGNTNEKLFF. Written as DNA, the CDR3 is TGTGCCAGCGCTCCGGGACAGGGTAATACTAATGAAAAACTGTTTTTT.

This clonotype has more than one count but fewer than ten. The chain is built from TRBV29-1 and TRBJ2-2; D might be TRBD2 (5 bases). V was clipped by 7 bases and J by 4 bases, with 13 bases between them. Germline V CDR1 and CDR2: SQVTM, ANQGSEA. CDR3 size: 13 residues. The CDR3 here is CSALTRTTGELFF. The CDR3, as DNA: TGCAGCGCCCTTACTAGAACCACCGGGGAGCTGTTTTTT.

This clonotype was seen more than once but under ten times. The chain is built from TRBV3-1 and TRBJ1-5; D possibly corresponds to TRBD1 (5 bases). Germline V lookup: CDR1 LGHDT, CDR2 YNNKEL (reference sequence). V was cut by 1 base and J by 0 bases, with 10 bases left in between. The CDR3 consists of 16 residues. The CDR3 spells CASSQGGGYSNQPQHF. CDR3 nucleotides: TGTGCCAGCAGCCAAGGTGGGGGTTATAGCAATCAGCCCCAGCATTTT.

This clonotype was observed a handful of times. This sequence joins TRBV6-1 and TRBJ2-1, with a tentative D call TRBD2 (6 bases). The CDR3 covers 16 residues. The germline gives CDR1 MNHNS, CDR2 SASEGT. V lost 2 bases and J lost 3, with 14 bases in between. The CDR3 DNA follows: TGTGCCAGCAGTGAATTCCGGAGGGCTGTCTACAATGAGCAGTTCTTC. It is translated as CASSEFRRAVYNEQFF.

This clonotype was recorded many times. The V call is TRBV4-3, the J call TRBJ1-1, with D perhaps matching TRBD1 (6 bases). The CDR3 is 13 amino acids. Trimming shortened V by 0 bases and J by 6 bases, and 8 bases separated the two germline ends. CDR1 and CDR2 from the germline V gene are LGHNA and YSLEER. CDR3 in amino acids: CASSQDYRAEAFF. CDR3 bases: TGCGCCAGCAGCCAAGATTACAGGGCTGAAGCTTTCTTT.

In its sample, this clonotype was seen a few times. The chain carries TRBV27 and TRBJ2-7, with D possibly matching TRBD2 (5 bases). This CDR3 spans 11 amino acids. V lost 9 bases to trimming and J lost 4 bases, with 10 bases between them. CDR1 and CDR2 (germline): MNHEY, SMNVEV (reference sequence). CDR3 nucleotide sequence: TGTGCCAGTGGCCTAGCTTACGAGCAGTACTTC. This translates into CASGLAYEQYF.

This clonotype was detected ten times or more. The chain is built from TRBV5-6 and TRBJ1-5; perhaps TRBD1 as D (6 bases). The length of the CDR3 is 13 residues. With 4 bases removed from V and 4 bases from J, the gap between germline ends came to 9 bases. The V gene's germline CDR1 is SGHDT and CDR2 YYEEEE. The CDR3 DNA reads TGTGCCAGCAGCACCGGACAGAATCAGCCCCAGCATTTT. Amino acid sequence: CASSTGQNQPQHF.